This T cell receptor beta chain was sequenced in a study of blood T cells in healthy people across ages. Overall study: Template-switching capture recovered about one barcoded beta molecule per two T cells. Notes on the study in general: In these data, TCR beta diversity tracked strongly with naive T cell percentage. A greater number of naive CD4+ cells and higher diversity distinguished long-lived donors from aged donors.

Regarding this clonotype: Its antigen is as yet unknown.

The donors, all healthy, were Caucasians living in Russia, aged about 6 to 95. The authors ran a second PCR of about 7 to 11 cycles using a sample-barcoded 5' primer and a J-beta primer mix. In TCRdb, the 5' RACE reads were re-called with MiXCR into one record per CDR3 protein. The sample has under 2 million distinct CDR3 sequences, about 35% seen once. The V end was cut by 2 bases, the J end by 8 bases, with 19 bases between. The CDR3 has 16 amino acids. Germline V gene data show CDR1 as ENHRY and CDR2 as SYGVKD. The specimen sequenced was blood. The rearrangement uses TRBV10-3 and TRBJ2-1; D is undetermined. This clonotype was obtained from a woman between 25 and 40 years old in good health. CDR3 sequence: CAISEGYHLGGDEQFF. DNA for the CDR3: TGTGCCATCAGTGAGGGGTATCATCTCGGTGGGGATGAGCAGTTCTTC.